This entry is about one T cell receptor (beta chain). In the original processing: Reference gene primer amplification in the assay estimated nucleated cell counts. The method was immunoSEQ multiplex PCR; TCRdb's version includes in-frame clones alone and lacks a portion of them. V, J and clone size are taken as reported in that table, and D and trimming were inferred from the DNA itself. Of 300,000 to 400,000 clones in the sample, more than 70% are singletons; the top ten hold less than 3.5%. Germline V lookup: CDR1 SGHVS, CDR2 FQNEAQ. V gave up 1 base and J gave up 4 bases, with 14 bases separating them. CDR3 length: 16 residues. This sample stems from a study of blood T cell repertoires in COVID-19. Enrolment of Seattle patients took place during active infection, and they were followed longitudinally.

This sequence joins TRBV7-8 and TRBJ1-3, with D perhaps TRBD1 (6 bases). The source is a woman in her twenties or thirties with COVID-19, enrolled during active disease. The sequenced sample was peripheral blood. The CDR3 DNA reads TGTGCCAGCAGCTTAGTCGGAGCGGGGGGCGGAAACACCATATATTTT. Translation gives CASSLVGAGGGNTIYF.